This is a list of T cell receptor beta chains from one sample in a study of T cells in Graves' hyperthyroidism and ophthalmopathy. Each CDR3 protein is one row after TCRdb ran MiXCR on the multiplex PCR reads. This table holds about 840,000 distinct CDR3 sequences, more than 30% found once. Sequencing was done on a sample of blood. The receptors derive from a man aged 18 to 29 with Graves' hyperthyroidism. The CDR3 runs from the conserved cysteine through the conserved F or W. The D gene is left open where the match is weak. Clone size is shown for a subset of rows, as once, few, many or a class of expanded clone.

size,V,J,D,DNA,CDR3
NA,TRBV10-3,TRBJ2-2,TRBD1,TGTGCCATCACACGGGGACAGAACTCGAACACCGGGGAGCTGTTTTTT,CAITRGQNSNTGELFF
many,TRBV7-9,TRBJ1-1,TRBD1,TGTGCCAGCAGCTCGACAGGGGGCGGGACTGAAGCTTTCTTT,CASSSTGGGTEAFF
few,TRBV3-1,TRBJ1-1,NA,TGTGCCAGCAGCCAATCAGACACTTCAGTAGCTTTCTTT,CASSQSDTSVAFF
NA,TRBV19,TRBJ2-2,NA,TGTGCCAGTAGTATAGTGGGGGGCAACACCGGGGAGCTGTTTTTT,CASSIVGGNTGELFF
few,TRBV2,TRBJ2-2,NA,TGTGCCAGCAGCGACCCTGACGGGGGCGCGAACACCGGGGAGCTGTTTTTT,CASSDPDGGANTGELFF
few,TRBV5-1,TRBJ1-6,NA,TGCGCCAGCAGGGGGGGGGATTCACCCCTCCACTTT,CASRGGDSPLHF
NA,TRBV24-1,TRBJ1-1,TRBD1,TGTGCCACCAGTGCTCCGTTGACAGGGAGGGTCACTGAAGCTTTCTTT,CATSAPLTGRVTEAFF
many,TRBV25-1,TRBJ2-5,NA,TGTGCCAGCAGTGTTCAGGGTTACGAGACCCAGTACTTC,CASSVQGYETQYF
NA,TRBV10-1,TRBJ2-6,NA,TGCGCCAGCAGTGAGTCCCCAGGGACAACCGGGGCCAACGTCCTGACTTTC,CASSESPGTTGANVLTF
few,TRBV13,TRBJ1-1,NA,TGTGCCAGCAGCTTACCAGGGGAAGACGGCACTGAAGCTTTCTTT,CASSLPGEDGTEAFF
NA,TRBV6-5,TRBJ2-2,NA,TGTGCCAGCAGTGAAGTTTGGGGGGAGCTGTTTTTT,CASSEVWGELFF
NA,TRBV6-5,TRBJ1-1,TRBD1,TGTGCCAGCAGTTACGGGACAGGGTTCACTGAAGCTTTCTTT,CASSYGTGFTEAFF
NA,TRBV7-9,TRBJ2-1,NA,TGTGCCAGCAGCTCTTGGGACCCGCCGCGTATGGGTGAGCAGTTCTTC,CASSSWDPPRMGEQFF
NA,TRBV12-3/TRBV12-4,TRBJ1-2,NA,TGTGCCAGCAGTTTTAGAGGAGGAATGGGCTACACCTTC,CASSFRGGMGYTF
few,TRBV11-2,TRBJ2-7,NA,TGTGCCAGCAGCTTAGAGGGGCGGCCCCAAATGTACTTC,CASSLEGRPQMYF
many,TRBV24-1,TRBJ2-7,NA,TGTGCCACCAGTGACCGCACAGGGTTGAGTGAGCAGTACTTC,CATSDRTGLSEQYF
NA,TRBV20-1,TRBJ2-7,TRBD2,TGCAGTGCTACGGGACTAGCGGGGTTAACCTACGAGCAGTACTTC,CSATGLAGLTYEQYF
NA,TRBV5-1,TRBJ2-5,NA,TGCGCCAGCAGCTTAGACGGGGCTTTTCAAGAGACCCAGTACTTC,CASSLDGAFQETQYF
few,TRBV9,TRBJ1-1,NA,TGTGCCAGCAGCGGCCCGTCCCGGACAGCGAACACTGAAGCTTTCTTT,CASSGPSRTANTEAFF
many,TRBV7-8,TRBJ2-7,TRBD1,TGTGCCAGCAGCTCGGGACAGGGGCCGGGCGAGCAGTACTTC,CASSSGQGPGEQYF
few,TRBV6-1,TRBJ1-1,TRBD1,TGTGCCAGCAGTGCTTCCGACAGGGCGGGCACTGAAGCTTTCTTT,CASSASDRAGTEAFF
NA,TRBV2,TRBJ2-5,TRBD1,TGTGCCAGCGGGACAGGAGCGAAGACCCAGTACTTC,CASGTGAKTQYF
NA,TRBV29-1,TRBJ1-1,NA,TGCAGCGTACGAGCGGGCGAGGTCACTGAAGCTTTCTTT,CSVRAGEVTEAFF
NA,TRBV2,TRBJ2-2,TRBD2,TGTGCCAGCACCCCCAAGCGGGGCGCGAACACCGGGGAGCTGTTTTTT,CASTPKRGANTGELFF
once,TRBV7-3,TRBJ1-2,TRBD1,TGTGCCAGCAGCGCTACGGACAGGGGAAGTGGCTACACCTTC,CASSATDRGSGYTF
many,TRBV7-6,TRBJ1-1,NA,TGTGCCAGCAGCTCAGGGGAGACTGAAGCTTTCTTT,CASSSGETEAFF
many,TRBV15,TRBJ1-2,NA,TGTGCCACCAGCAGAGATGGCCCAGGGGTTTTCTATGGCTACACCTTC,CATSRDGPGVFYGYTF
NA,TRBV20-1,TRBJ2-7,NA,TGCAGTGCTAGGCCGCCGGGACTGGCTGCCTACGAGCAGTACTTC,CSARPPGLAAYEQYF
NA,TRBV10-3,TRBJ1-1,TRBD1,TGTGCCATCAGTGAAGAGGACAGGGGGCCTGAAGCTTTCTTT,CAISEEDRGPEAFF
NA,TRBV9,TRBJ1-1,TRBD1,TGTGCCAGCAGCGGACACAGGGGGGTGATGAACACTGAAGCTTTCTTT,CASSGHRGVMNTEAFF
NA,TRBV15,TRBJ2-5,NA,TGTGCCACCAGCAGAGATGAAAAGGGGAGAGAGACCCAGTACTTC,CATSRDEKGRETQYF
NA,TRBV2,TRBJ2-2,NA,TGTGCCAGCAGGGACCGGGGTGCCACCGGGGAGCTGTTTTTT,CASRDRGATGELFF
NA,TRBV10-3,TRBJ1-1,NA,TGTGCCAGCAGTTTAGACACCCTTGGCGCTGAAGCTTTCTTT,CASSLDTLGAEAFF
NA,TRBV19,TRBJ1-1,NA,TGTGCCAGTAGTATAGGAGGGGCGGCTTTCTTT,CASSIGGAAFF
NA,TRBV15,TRBJ1-1,NA,TGTGCCACCAGCAGACCCAGACAGCCAGGATCTGAAGCTTTCTTT,CATSRPRQPGSEAFF
few,TRBV9,TRBJ1-5,NA,TGTGCCAGCAGCTGGGCTGGCGATAGCAATCAGCCCCAGCATTTT,CASSWAGDSNQPQHF
NA,TRBV29-1,TRBJ1-1,TRBD1,TGCAGCGTCGCTGATGGGACAGGACTCGGCACTGAAGCTTTCTTT,CSVADGTGLGTEAFF
once,TRBV3-1,TRBJ2-7,TRBD2,TGTGCCGGCAGCCTCCCTTCGGCGGGGGGTCGCGACGAGCAGTACTTC,CAGSLPSAGGRDEQYF
many,TRBV9,TRBJ1-2,NA,TGTGCCAGCAGCGTAGACGTAGGGCAGGACTATGGCTACACCTTC,CASSVDVGQDYGYTF
many,TRBV7-2,TRBJ1-5,TRBD1,TGTGCCAGCAGCTGGGACAGGGGCAATCAGCCCCAGCATTTT,CASSWDRGNQPQHF